This T cell receptor beta chain came from a study of T cell changes during pregnancy in multiple sclerosis. Profiling relied on immunoSEQ multiplex PCR, and the TCRdb table lists in-frame clones only, not all of them. The table records about 66,000 clones, 90% to 95% of them present only once. This clone has just one count. The sequence was collected from a female donor with multiple sclerosis, enrolled in a pregnancy study. Specimen: CD8+ T cells from peripheral blood mononuclear cells, collected before pregnancy.

In nucleotides, the CDR3 is TGTGCCAGCTGGGACAGGTTTGAAGCTTTCTTT. Translating gives CASWDRFEAFF. The rearrangement joins TRBV2 to TRBJ1-1; 8 positions match TRBD1. The CDR3 consists of 11 residues. CDR1 is SNHLY and CDR2 is FYNNEI in the germline V gene. Trimming at V came to 8 bases and at J to 7 bases, leaving 3 bases not matched to a gene. Full variable domain (missing parts from reference TRBV2 and TRBJ1-1): EPEVTQTPSHQVTQMGQEVILRCVPISNHLYFYWYRQILGQKVEFLVSFYNNEISEKSEIFDDQFSVERPDGSNFTLKIRSTKLEDSAMYFCASWDRFEAFFGQGTRLTVV.